The 23 T cell receptor beta chains listed next were all sequenced from one sample in a study of PD-1 blockade in mismatch repair-deficient tumors. The method was immunoSEQ multiplex PCR; TCRdb's version includes in-frame clones alone and lacks a portion of them. This table holds about 34,000 clones, 80% found once. Sample: PBMCs, taken around 6 weeks after starting pembrolizumab. The receptors here all came from an adult with mismatch repair-deficient cancer.

The V call is TRBV28, the J call TRBJ2-3; TRBD2 aligns across 13 bases. The V gene end was trimmed by 6 bases and the J gene end by 4 bases; junction bases not matched to a gene: 13. CDR3 length: 18 residues. CDR1 is MDHEN, CDR2 SYDVKM, per germline. CDR3 protein: CASRPPGLAGWGADTQYF. The DNA of the CDR3 is TGTGCCAGCAGACCTCCGGGACTAGCGGGATGGGGCGCAGATACGCAGTATTTT.

In its sample, this clone was seen a few times. This chain links TRBV28 with TRBJ2-7; TRBD1 matches 7 bases. The CDR3 is 15 residues long. V shed 0 bases, J shed 6 bases, and the junction held 8 bases outside the gene matches. The germline gives CDR1 MDHEN, CDR2 SYDVKM. The CDR3 reads CASSLWGTDRREQYF. CDR3 in DNA: TGTGCCAGCAGTTTATGGGGGACAGATCGCCGCGAGCAGTACTTC.

This chain connects TRBV6-1 to TRBJ1-2; tentatively, D is TRBD1 (5 bases). The length of the CDR3 is 15 residues. V dropped 3 bases and J dropped 4 bases, with 15 bases sitting between them. CDR1 and CDR2 (germline): MNHNS, SASEGT. The CDR3 DNA is TGTGCCAGCAGTGACGACAAGGGGTCGGTCTATGGCTACACCTTC. It translates to CASSDDKGSVYGYTF.

In nucleotides, the CDR3 is TGTGCCAGCAGTGAACAGGGTTCCTGGGATGAGCAGTTCTTC. Its protein product is CASSEQGSWDEQFF. The chain is built from TRBV2 and TRBJ2-1, with D perhaps matching TRBD1 (5 bases). V lost 2 bases and J lost 8, with 13 bases in between. The germline gives CDR1 SNHLY, CDR2 FYNNEI. The CDR3 has 14 residues.

The chain is built from TRBV6-6 and TRBJ2-3, with 9 bases identical to TRBD2. CDR1 and CDR2 (germline): MNHNY, SVGAGI (reference sequence). This CDR3 spans 15 amino acids. J was trimmed by 6 bases and V by 2 bases; bases with no gene match: 6. CDR3: CASSYRRGGEDTQYF. The CDR3 coding sequence is TGTGCCAGCAGTTACCGGCGGGGGGGGGAGGATACGCAGTATTTT.

V is TRBV18 and J is TRBJ2-1; the match to TRBD2 covers 7 bases. CDR1 is KGHSH and CDR2 is LQKENI in the germline V gene. The CDR3 extends over 16 amino acids. Losses at the gene ends were 0 bases for V and 8 bases for J; bases not matched to a gene: 10. DNA for the CDR3: TGTGCCAGCTCACCACCGGCTCCAGGAGCGGGATATGAGCAGTTCTTC. It encodes CASSPPAPGAGYEQFF. Full variable domain (remainder filled in from reference TRBV18 and TRBJ2-1): NAGVMQNPRHLVRRRGQEARLRCSPMKGHSHVYWYRQLPEEGLKFMVYLQKENIIDESGMPKERFSAEFPKEGPSILRIQQVVRGDSAAYFCASSPPAPGAGYEQFFGPGTRLTVL.

V usage is TRBV19 and J usage is TRBJ2-7; TRBD1 matches at 9 bases. CDR1 and CDR2 (germline): LNHDA, SQIVND (reference sequence). CDR3 length: 14 residues. V lost 7 bases to trimming and J lost 2 bases; unmatched junction nucleotides: 6. DNA of the CDR3: TGTGCCAGTACCCCAAGGGACAGGGCCTACGAGCAGTACTTC. Its protein product is CASTPRDRAYEQYF.

Only one count was recorded for this clone. The chain is built from TRBV29-1 and TRBJ2-3; 13 nucleotides agree with TRBD2. CDR3 length: 20 residues. V shed 4 bases and J 0 bases; nucleotides not matched to a gene: 16. The germline V gene encodes CDR1 SQVTM and CDR2 ANQGSEA. The CDR3 DNA follows: TGCAGCGTTGGAAAACCGGGACTAGCGGGAATCACGTCAAGCACAGATACGCAGTATTTT. Translation: CSVGKPGLAGITSSTDTQYF.

CDR3 in amino acids: CASSSRTSGSDEQFF. The CDR3 nucleotides are TGTGCCAGCAGCTCTAGGACTAGCGGGAGCGATGAGCAGTTCTTC. V is TRBV7-3 and J is TRBJ2-1; 13 bases are shared with TRBD2. The germline gives CDR1 SGHTA, CDR2 FQGTGA. This CDR3 has 15 amino acids. Trimming cost V 4 bases and J 8 bases; bases outside gene matches: 5.

The CDR3 DNA follows: TGTGCCAGCAGCGTAGAAACTAGAGTCATACCAGATACGCAGTATTTT. This codes for CASSVETRVIPDTQYF. The V and J genes are TRBV9 and TRBJ2-3; possible D gene TRBD2, 5 bases. Between the trimmed V and J ends, which lost 0 bases and 4 bases, there was a span of 15 bases. Germline V gene sequence: CDR1 SGDLS, CDR2 YYNGEE. The CDR3 is made up of 16 amino acids.

This clone has more than one count but fewer than ten. The chain recombines TRBV9 with TRBJ2-7; 10 nucleotides agree with TRBD2. The length of the CDR3 is 18 residues. Germline V CDR1 and CDR2: SGDLS, YYNGEE. The V segment lost 4 bases and the J segment 3 bases; nucleotides outside the gene matches: 16. The CDR3 DNA is TGTGCCAGCAGCCCCCTAGCGGGAGATCCCCCCCTTGGCTACGAGCAGTACTTC. It specifies CASSPLAGDPPLGYEQYF. Variable domain in full (rest from reference TRBV9 and TRBJ2-7): DSGVTQTPKHLITATGQRVTLRCSPRSGDLSVYWYQQSLDQGLQFLIQYYNGEERAKGNILERFSAQQFPDLHSELNLSSLELGDSALYFCASSPLAGDPPLGYEQYFGPGTRLTVT.

The chain is built from TRBV11-1 and TRBJ2-7; 7 bases are shared with TRBD2. After removal of 2 bases from V and 0 bases from J, the junction contained 4 bases not matched to a gene. The CDR3 is 15 amino acids. Germline V lookup: CDR1 SGHAT, CDR2 FQDESV (reference sequence). The CDR3 region is CASSLKSSGSYEQYF. The CDR3 DNA reads TGTGCCAGCAGCTTAAAGTCTAGCGGCTCCTACGAGCAGTACTTC.

This chain uses TRBV10-1 with TRBJ2-1; 12 bases line up with TRBD2. This CDR3 region has 15 residues. The J segment lost 7 bases and the V segment lost 6 bases, leaving 7 bases of the junction unmatched. CDR1 and CDR2 from the germline V gene are WNHNN and SYGVQD (reference sequence). The CDR3 sequence is CASSLAGGPTNEQFF. The CDR3 DNA sequence: TGCGCCAGCAGCCTAGCGGGAGGGCCGACGAATGAGCAGTTCTTC.

The chain recombines TRBV9 with TRBJ2-1, with 9 positions matching TRBD2. Germline V CDR1 and CDR2: SGDLS, YYNGEE. The length of the CDR3 is 15 residues. V shed 5 bases and J 7 bases; nucleotides not matched to a gene: 10. CDR3 residues: CASSEEASGKNEQFF. The CDR3 region has the DNA TGTGCCAGCAGTGAAGAGGCTAGCGGGAAAAATGAGCAGTTCTTC.

The rearrangement links TRBV4-1 to TRBJ1-1; D gene ambiguous. CDR1 is MGHRA and CDR2 is YSYEKL in the germline V gene. Trimming shortened V by 4 bases and J by 2 bases, and 20 bases separated the two germline ends. CDR3 length: 17 amino acids. In DNA form, the CDR3 reads TGCGCCAGCAGCCTAGTTCTTACGGATGGGCTAAACACTGAAGCTTTCTTT. Protein sequence: CASSLVLTDGLNTEAFF.

The chain recombines TRBV12-5 with TRBJ1-1, with D possibly being TRBD1 (5 bases). This CDR3 contains 14 residues. Looked up from germline, CDR1 is LGHNT and CDR2 is FRNRAP. Deletions cut 3 bases from V and 4 bases from J, with 12 bases between. Written as DNA, the CDR3 is TGTGCTAGTGGTTTCGGGGGGAGCGGCACTGAAGCTTTCTTT. As protein: CASGFGGSGTEAFF.

The chain couples TRBV2 to TRBJ1-1; maybe TRBD1 (6 bases). The V and J ends lost 4 bases and 5 bases respectively, with 14 bases between them. The CDR3 is 14 residues long. Germline V CDR1 and CDR2: SNHLY, FYNNEI. CDR3 amino acids: CASSAGRGLTEAFF. In DNA form, the CDR3 reads TGTGCCAGCAGTGCTGGCAGGGGTTTGACTGAAGCTTTCTTT.

The chain links TRBV5-1 to TRBJ2-2; 11 bases are a match to TRBD2. CDR1 and CDR2 (germline): SGHRS, YFSETQ. CDR3 length: 17 amino acids. Trimming took 7 bases from V and 4 from J; bases not matched to a gene: 12. CDR3: CASGYMTSGTLTGELFF. Written as DNA, the CDR3 is TGCGCCAGCGGCTATATGACTAGCGGGACTCTCACCGGGGAGCTGTTTTTT.

The J gene is TRBJ1-3, the V gene TRBV2; D uncertain. The CDR3 has 14 residues. The germline V gene has CDR1 SNHLY and CDR2 FYNNEI. Trimming took 2 bases from V and 4 from J, leaving 9 bases between them. The CDR3: CASSEPGSGNTIYF. In nucleotides, the CDR3 is TGTGCCAGCAGTGAACCGGGGTCCGGAAACACCATATATTTT.

The chain is built from TRBV5-4 and TRBJ2-7, with a weak D call TRBD1 (6 bases). V dropped 3 bases and J dropped 3 bases, with 19 bases sitting between them. Germline V gene data show CDR1 as SGHNT and CDR2 as YYREEE (reference sequence). The CDR3 is 16 amino acids. CDR3 residues: CASSSTDSGSIYEQYF. The CDR3 DNA reads as TGTGCCAGCAGCTCCACGGACAGTGGCTCGATCTACGAGCAGTACTTC.

This sequence joins TRBV11-3 and TRBJ2-1; TRBD2 aligns across 8 bases. With V trimmed by 10 bases and J by 5 bases, 4 bases remained unmatched. CDR3 size: 12 residues. Germline CDR1 is SGHNT and CDR2 is YENEEA. Here the CDR3 DNA reads TGTGCCACCCGACTAGCGAACAATGAGCAGTTCTTC. It is translated as CATRLANNEQFF.

V and J are TRBV6-4 and TRBJ1-2, with 9 bases aligning to TRBD1. CDR3 size: 13 residues. Germline V CDR1 and CDR2: MRHNA, SNTAGT. V gave up 2 bases and J gave up 7 bases; unmatched junction bases: 2. The CDR3 here is CASSDGTGSGYTF. For the CDR3, the DNA is TGTGCCAGCAGTGACGGGACAGGGTCTGGCTACACCTTC.

This chain joins TRBV10-2 and TRBJ2-1; possible D gene TRBD1, 6 bases. The CDR3 is made up of 16 amino acids. The germline V gene encodes CDR1 WSHSY and CDR2 SAAADI. Trimming cost V 6 bases and J 7 bases, with 22 bases left between them. The CDR3 is CASRDSLGPGLNEQFF. DNA for the CDR3: TGCGCCAGCAGGGACAGCCTAGGGCCCGGGCTGAATGAGCAGTTCTTC.